This TCR beta chain was identified during a study of cytomegalovirus exposure and HLA in healthy donors (dated by TCRdb to 2017 to 2019). About the study as a whole: In an earlier analysis of fewer than 750 of the donors, 250 to 350 Gb of sequence data and 100 million or so unique TCR beta sequences from about 190 million T cells were reported. Roughly 300 gigabases of sequencing data and roughly 90 million unique TCR sequences were included in an early release covering around 650 HLA-typed donors. Of the approximately 400 genotyped donors, roughly 80% were placed in the genetic ancestry cluster associated with self-reported Caucasian donors. The aim of the study was to test whether cataloging public T cell receptors could identify signatures of past pathogen exposure. Using immunosequencing, the study profiled T cell repertoires from some 670 subjects and related those repertoires to cytomegalovirus serostatus. Along with the roughly 700-subject first cohort, a separate validation cohort of over a hundred different subjects was used. To predict cytomegalovirus infection status, the study brought together high-throughput TCR immunosequencing, statistical association of individual TCRs with disease status, and machine learning. A later analysis re-analyzed previously published TCR beta repertoires from about 600 donors and added high-resolution HLA genotyping to study TCR occurrence patterns. In the later analysis, no new phenotypic data were used to find candidate immune exposures; instead, reliance was placed on TCR beta sequences and their occurrence across donors. An earlier analysis of around 540 of the donors applied high-throughput TCR beta sequencing to assess whether each TCR beta V gene segment acted as functional or pseudogenic. Donor age, sex, ethnicity and CMV serostatus were collected together with the repertoire data. A later genetic analysis took genome-wide SNP genotypes for about 60% of the roughly 670 donors and used that subset as a discovery cohort. Every discovery cohort repertoire had been produced on one sequencing platform. Class I and class II HLA loci were covered by the typing at four-digit resolution. The number of donors typed differed by locus, with roughly 629-640 for A, B, C, DRB1 and DQB1, roughly 520 for DQA1, approximately 570 for DPA1, and around 450 for DPB1. Because of strong linkage in the cohort, five DR-DQ haplotypes were treated as single units for association and clustering. Across 300 to 500 genotyped donors of the cohort, an average of roughly 250,000 unique TCR beta nucleotide sequences per donor were sequenced, and 15% to 20% of those sequences were non-productive. Overall study results and their limits: Most TCR sequences were observed very rarely across donors, whereas some public TCRs were present in many individuals. In vitro tests confirmed that three of the cytomegalovirus-associated TCR beta chains recognize cytomegalovirus antigens. Because the 87-base-pair reads could not distinguish some IMGT-functional V segments, including TRBV6-2 and TRBV6-3, those segments were excluded. Linkage disequilibrium might explain the correlated functional status among segregating V segments, but an unknown experimental factor could not be ruled out. The classifier was reported to diagnose cytomegalovirus status with high specificity and sensitivity in both the original and validation cohorts. A total of fewer than 200 TCR beta chains were listed by the study as associated with cytomegalovirus. When HLA alleles, especially DR and DQ, strongly co-occurred, attributing TCR associations to individual alleles was difficult. In a later analysis, some 17,000 TCR beta sequences were associated with specific HLA alleles at a false discovery rate of 0.05. According to a later analysis, most CMV-associated TCR beta chains appeared to be HLA-restricted, and the HLA associations seemed to be driven largely by CMV exposure. A further reported finding was that TCR beta sequences accurately predicted the HLA-A and HLA-B alleles for most subjects in the first cohort. An association between a missense DCLRE1C variant and V-gene and J-gene trimming of TCR beta chains was found in a later genetic analysis and replicated in an independent cohort. The only immune exposure information available for the cohort was CMV serostatus. HLA typing was unavailable for some donors at each locus, so association tests used only the typed subset. The cohort was sequenced for TCR beta chains only, and without alpha or paired-chain data the features that could be detected were limited. An earlier analysis of some 590 of the donors showed that most TCR beta V segments appeared in productive rearrangements either about 90% or about 30% of the time, which broadly matched IMGT annotations. In a later analysis, TCR association rates were found to vary across HLA loci, with the most associated TCRs seen for DRB1 alleles and the fewest for HLA-C alleles. In a later analysis, HLA-associated TCR beta chains showed more clonal expansion and lower generation probabilities than non-associated chains that were equally common. Some 16 rarely observed V segments, including chromosome 9 orphons, were excluded from the earlier analysis of several hundred of the donors because counts were too low. Presence/absence analyses assumed roughly uniform sequencing depth across donors, an assumption that may not hold. A group of highly shared sequence variants was considered likely to be a technical artifact of the sequencing pipeline. Several of the top co-occurrence clusters appeared to be linked to parvovirus B19, influenza, CMV and Epstein-Barr virus, according to a later analysis. In a later genetic analysis, fewer N-insertions in productive TCRs were reported among donors in an Asian-associated ancestry cluster than the roughly 700-donor mean. According to the authors, the approach could potentially be generalized to other disease states and immunological phenotypes.

A note on this clone: Which antigen it targets is not known. No per-base quality is available; no much larger clone lies one base away.

The cohort consisted of 600 to 700 healthy bone marrow donors. All cohort members were sampled while nominally healthy, although unrecorded immune exposures were likely present. The donor tested CMV seropositive, placing the donor among the roughly 270 seropositive members of the cohort. A peripheral blood sample was collected from each donor, and TCR beta sequencing was performed on peripheral blood mononuclear cells. The Qiagen DNeasy Blood Extraction Kit was used to extract genomic DNA from the blood cell samples. Trimming leaves V shorter by 5 bases and J shorter by 4 bases, with the junction holding 7 bases beyond the gene matches. From the cysteine through the phenylalanine, the CDR3 covers 15 amino acids. Just the 45-base CDR3 DNA is kept, in frame starting at base 1. The CDR1 and CDR2 encoded by the germline V gene are MNHEY and SVGAGI. Libraries were constructed by the immunoSEQ multiplex PCR assay. For the multiplex PCR, a mixture combining 60 forward primers for TCR Vbeta segments and 13 reverse primers for TCR Jbeta segments was used. A multiplex PCR assay on genomic DNA amplified the CDR3 region of rearranged TCR beta genes. The Illumina HiSeq System was used to sequence the amplified TCR beta libraries as 87-base-pair reads. In the original analysis: Across the 700 or so repertoires, a later analysis counted about 81 million unique TCR beta chains, approximately 12 million of which were shared by at least two donors. To remove PCR and sequencing errors, raw reads were error-corrected and collapsed into unique sequences using a nearest-neighbor algorithm that merged closely related sequences. V, D and J gene segments were assigned by aligning CDR3 sequences to IMGT reference sequences. For a sequence to be retained, a match of at least six nucleotides was required to both a V gene segment and a J gene segment. Rearrangements were classified as productive when the CDR3 lacked stop codons and remained in frame with V and J, and all other rearrangements were classified as non-productive. CDR3 was defined according to IMGT convention as the region running from the second conserved V-encoded cysteine to the conserved J-encoded phenylalanine. The earlier analysis of approximately 500 of the donors excluded sequences that lacked an unambiguous match to a single V gene segment. An earlier analysis of 550 to 650 of the donors classified V segments as functional when productive rearrangements were above 56.7% and as segregating when the standard deviation between donors was above 5%. A statistical classification framework was built for diagnosing cytomegalovirus status from the catalog of TCR beta chain sequences. V and J gene assignment, in a later analysis, came from comparing TCR nucleotide sequences with IMGT/GENE-DB human TR gene sequences. A later analysis assigned CDR3 sequences and most-parsimonious VDJ recombination scenarios with the TCRdist pipeline. In a later analysis, each TCR beta chain was defined by its CDR3 amino acid sequence together with its V-gene family, and reads lacking a unique V-gene family were excluded. In a later analysis, around 650 highly shared, low-generation-probability nucleotide sequences were removed to address suspected cross-contamination and a sequencing artifact. In a later analysis, a clonal expansion index for each public chain was calculated from normalized within-repertoire ranks of inferred template counts. In a later analysis, generation probabilities were computed using a VDJ recombination model fitted to out-of-frame rearrangements, and the results were checked against IGoR. Hypergeometric tests were used in a later analysis to score TCR-TCR, TCR-HLA and TCR-CMV co-occurrence, with a repertoire-size bias correction applied to the TCR pairs. A later analysis estimated false discovery rates by permuting HLA or CMV assignments 20 times. In a later analysis, co-occurring TCRs were grouped using DBSCAN, with TCRdist sequence similarity added in when clustering inside HLA-allele-positive subsets. Repertoires with fewer than 30,000 or more than 120,000 public chains, plus five repertoires with anomalous nucleotide sharing, were excluded from co-occurrence clustering. TCRdb retrieved this table from immuneACCESS and kept in-frame rearrangements only. Not all clones are present; in checked studies, unresolved V genes account for under half, and no reason is known for the remainder. The D gene and trimming were derived from the DNA, and the V and J assignments and clone size from that table. The sample has more than 150,000 clones on record, 84% of them singletons. Of the sample, 0.95% to 1.5% falls within the top ten clones.

The rearrangement joined TRBV6-5 to TRBJ2-7, with 11 bases matching TRBD1. The source is a girl aged 2 to 9 in good health and CMV-seropositive. The sequencing sample was made of PBMCs. The DNA sequence is as follows: TGTGCCAGCAGTCGTATGGGACAGGGGGAGTACGAGCAGTACTTC. This gives the protein CASSRMGQGEYEQYF.